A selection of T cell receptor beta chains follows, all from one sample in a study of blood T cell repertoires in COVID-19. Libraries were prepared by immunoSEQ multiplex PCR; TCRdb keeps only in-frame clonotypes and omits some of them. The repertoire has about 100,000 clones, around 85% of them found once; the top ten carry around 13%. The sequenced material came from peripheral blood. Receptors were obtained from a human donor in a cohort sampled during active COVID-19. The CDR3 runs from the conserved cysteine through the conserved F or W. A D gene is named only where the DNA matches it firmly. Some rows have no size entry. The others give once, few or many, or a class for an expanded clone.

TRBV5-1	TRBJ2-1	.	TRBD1	TGCGCCAGCAGCTACTCGACAGGGTCCTACAATGAGCAGTTCTTC	CASSYSTGSYNEQFF
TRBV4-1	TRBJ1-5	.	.	TGCGCCAGCAGCAGAGATCCGGTTCAGCCCCAGCATTTT	CASSRDPVQPQHF
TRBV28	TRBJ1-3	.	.	TGTGCCAGCAGTTTATCCCCCAGCTCTGGAAACACCATATATTTT	CASSLSPSSGNTIYF
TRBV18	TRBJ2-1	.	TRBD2	TGTGCCAGCTCACCATGGGCGGGGGGGCGAGGTGAGCAGTTCTTC	CASSPWAGGRGEQFF
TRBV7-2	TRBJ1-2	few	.	TGTGCCAGCAGCATACAGGAAAACTATGGCTACACCTTC	CASSIQENYGYTF
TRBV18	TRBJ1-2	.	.	TGTGCCAGCTCACAGATTTCGGACAGATCTATTCTTGGCTACACCTTC	CASSQISDRSILGYTF
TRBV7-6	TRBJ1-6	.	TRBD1	TGTGCCAGCAGCAGGGACAGGGTGGATTCACCCCTCCACTTT	CASSRDRVDSPLHF
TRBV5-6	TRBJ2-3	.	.	TGTGCCAGCAGCGAGCAGGGAGGCTATGGCACAGATACGCAGTATTTT	CASSEQGGYGTDTQYF
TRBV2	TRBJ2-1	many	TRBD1	TGTGCCAGCAGTCAGACAGGGGGCAGGGAGCAGTTCTTC	CASSQTGGREQFF
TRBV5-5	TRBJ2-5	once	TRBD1	TGTGCCAGCAGCTTGGAACAGGGGCAGGTCGAGACCCAGTACTTC	CASSLEQGQVETQYF
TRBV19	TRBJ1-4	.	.	TGTGCCAGTAGTGGACAGCCCACAACTAATGAAAAACTGTTTTTT	CASSGQPTTNEKLFF
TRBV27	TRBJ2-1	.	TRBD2	TGTGCCAGCAGTTTGGGACTAGCGGGAGTGGTCTCCTACAATGAGCAGTTCTTC	CASSLGLAGVVSYNEQFF
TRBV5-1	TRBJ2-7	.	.	TGCGCCAGCAGCTTGGACGTCGGGACCTACGAGCAGTACTTC	CASSLDVGTYEQYF
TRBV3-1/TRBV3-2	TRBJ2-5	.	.	TGTGCCAGCAGCCAAGTCCGGGGGACTCAAGAGACCCAGTACTTC	CASSQVRGTQETQYF
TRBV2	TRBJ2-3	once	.	TGTGCCAGCAGGGAACAGAGCACAGATACGCAGTATTTT	CASREQSTDTQYF
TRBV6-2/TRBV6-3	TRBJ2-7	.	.	TGTGCCAGCAGCATGGAGGGGAGCGCCTACGAGCAGTACTTC	CASSMEGSAYEQYF
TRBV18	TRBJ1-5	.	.	TGTGCCAGCTCACCGGATCCCGCGGGGCCCCAGCATTTT	CASSPDPAGPQHF
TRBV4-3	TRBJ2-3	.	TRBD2	TGCGCCAGCAGCCAAGAATTCGGCGGGGGGGCCACAGATACGCAGTATTTT	CASSQEFGGGATDTQYF
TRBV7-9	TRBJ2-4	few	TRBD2	TGTGCCAGCAGCTTCGCTGGGGTGCGGCGGGGGGGCCGGGACATTCAGTACTTC	CASSFAGVRRGGRDIQYF
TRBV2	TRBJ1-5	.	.	TGTGCCAGCAGTGAAGGGAGAGGGGGAATATACAATCAGCCCCAGCATTTT	CASSEGRGGIYNQPQHF
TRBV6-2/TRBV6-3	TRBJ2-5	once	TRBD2	TGTGCCAGCAGTTACTCCGGACTAGCGGGAGTTGGGACCCAGTACTTC	CASSYSGLAGVGTQYF
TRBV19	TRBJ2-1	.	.	TGTGCCAGTAGTTCTAGCGCCGCCTTAAATGAGCAGTTCTTC	CASSSSAALNEQFF
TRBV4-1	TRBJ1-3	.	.	TGCGCCAGCAGCCAAGCCCTTGAACAGTACTCTGGAAACACCATATATTTT	CASSQALEQYSGNTIYF
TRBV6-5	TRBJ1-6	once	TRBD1	TGTGCCAGCAGTTACACAGATCAGGGGGCACTCCTCCACTTT	CASSYTDQGALLHF
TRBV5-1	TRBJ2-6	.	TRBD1	TGCGCCAGCAGCCTTACAGGGGCAGGGGCCAACGTCCTGACTTTC	CASSLTGAGANVLTF
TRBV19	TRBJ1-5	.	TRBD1	TGTGCCAGTAGTCCTCAGGAGGGGGCTCAGCCCCAGCATTTT	CASSPQEGAQPQHF
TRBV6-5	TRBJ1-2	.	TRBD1	TGTGCCAGCAGCGACAGGGGAGGTGGCTACACCTTC	CASSDRGGGYTF
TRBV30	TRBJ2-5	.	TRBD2	TGTGCCTGGAGTTATAATAGCGGGAGACAAGAGACCCAGTACTTC	CAWSYNSGRQETQYF
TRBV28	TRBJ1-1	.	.	TGTGCCAGCAGCCTCCGACAGAGATCGGCTTTCTTT	CASSLRQRSAFF
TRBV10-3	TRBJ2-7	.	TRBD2	TGTGCCATCGGGCTAGCGGGAGCCTACGAGCAGTACTTC	CAIGLAGAYEQYF
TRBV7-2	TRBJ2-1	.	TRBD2	TGTGCCAGCAGCTTAGGGACTAGCGTTCTAAGTGAGCAGTTCTTC	CASSLGTSVLSEQFF
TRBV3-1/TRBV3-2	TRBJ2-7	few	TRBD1	TGTGCCAGCAGCACCTCCGACAGGGCTAAAGAGCAGTACTTC	CASSTSDRAKEQYF
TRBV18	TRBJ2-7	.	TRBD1	TGTGCCAGCTCGCAGGGGACAGGGTCTCACGAGCAGTACTTC	CASSQGTGSHEQYF
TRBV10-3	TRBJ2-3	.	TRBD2	TGTGCCATCGGTAGCGGGGGTCTGACAGATACGCAGTATTTT	CAIGSGGLTDTQYF
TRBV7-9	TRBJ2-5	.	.	TGTGCCAGCAGCTTAGGAATTGGGCAGATAATCGGAGAGACCCAGTACTTC	CASSLGIGQIIGETQYF